Each of the 30 T cell receptor beta chains below was sequenced from the same sample in a study of identical twins (TCRdb year 2016). Receptors were amplified or captured by 5' RACE. TCRdb records Illumina HiSeq 2000 as the sequencer. In-frame beta chains were kept once TCRdb had trimmed the public reads at Q25 with fastp and called clones with MiXCR. CDR3 protein duplicates are merged, each entry listing the most common genes and DNA. Across this sample there are roughly 250,000 distinct CDR3 sequences, with around an eighth seen only once. The ten largest make up 7% to 9% of the sample. The sample taken for sequencing was memory (CD45RO+) T cells sorted from blood. The intended sense of this specimen's cell subset or site label: CD45RO+ enriched T cells. The receptors derive from a young woman in good health.

Only a few counts were recorded for this clonotype. This chain uses TRBV2 with TRBJ2-1; D gene uncertain. V was shortened by 8 bases and J by 12 bases, with 14 bases between the two germline ends. The CDR3 totals 11 residues. Germline values: CDR1 SNHLY, CDR2 FYNNEI. CDR3 bases: TGTGCCAGCCGTCAAGGTAAAGGGCAGTTCTTC. Its protein is CASRQGKGQFF.

CDR3 residues: CASSPTQGADTEAFF. CDR3 DNA sequence: TGTGCCAGCAGCCCAACACAGGGGGCGGACACTGAAGCTTTCTTT. This chain joins TRBV3-1 and TRBJ1-1; 9 positions match TRBD1. Germline trimming cut 4 bases from V and 3 bases from J; bases unmatched to any gene: 6. This CDR3 region has 15 residues. From germline, CDR1 is LGHDT and CDR2 YNNKEL (reference sequence).

This clonotype was counted ten times or more. The chain uses TRBV4-1 and TRBJ1-2; D is undetermined. CDR1 and CDR2 (germline): MGHRA, YSYEKL. V shed 0 bases and J shed 1 base, with 6 bases lying between them. This CDR3 comprises 14 residues. Written as DNA, the CDR3 is TGCGCCAGCAGCCAAGAGCCTATTAACTATGGCTACACCTTC. Protein: CASSQEPINYGYTF.

The table lists this clonotype with a few counts. The gene calls are TRBV13 and TRBJ2-1; TRBD2 aligns across 7 bases. V lost 5 bases, J lost 6 bases, and 4 bases stayed unmatched. Per germline, CDR1 PRHDT and CDR2 FYEKMQ (reference sequence). This CDR3 comprises 13 residues. The CDR3 coding sequence is TGTGCCAGCAGCGAGAGACTAGCCAATGAGCAGTTCTTC. It codes for CASSERLANEQFF.

This clonotype was observed many times. The rearrangement joins TRBV7-6 to TRBJ1-4; 7 nucleotides agree with TRBD1. The CDR3 runs 14 residues. Per germline, CDR1 SGHVS and CDR2 FNYEAQ. Trimming took 5 bases from V and 10 from J; bases not matched to a gene: 10. Written as DNA, the CDR3 is TGTGCCAGCAGCCCCGGACAGGAGAGGAGAAAACTGTTTTTT. Translated: CASSPGQERRKLFF.

The V and J genes are TRBV5-6 and TRBJ2-5, with TRBD1 as a possible D gene (6 bases). V lost 4 bases and J 4 bases, leaving 20 bases between the germline ends. CDR1 is SGHDT and CDR2 is YYEEEE in the germline V gene. There are 16 residues in the CDR3. CDR3 coding DNA: TGTGCCAGCAGCCTAGCTAGGGCAGGGGATGGAGAGACCCAGTACTTC. Residues: CASSLARAGDGETQYF.

This clonotype was seen only a few times. The chain links TRBV12-5 to TRBJ1-5; D remains ambiguous. V gave up 5 bases and J gave up 7 bases, with 15 bases separating them. Germline-derived CDR1 and CDR2 are LGHNT and FRNRAP. The CDR3 length is 14 residues. In DNA form, the CDR3 reads TGTGCTAGTGGTCCGTGGGGAGACGGACAGCCCCAGCATTTT. Protein: CASGPWGDGQPQHF.

This clonotype was detected once. This rearrangement joins TRBV3-1 to TRBJ2-5; D is undetermined. V lost 1 base and J 7 bases, leaving 13 bases between the germline ends. The CDR3 totals 14 residues. The germline V gene encodes CDR1 LGHDT and CDR2 YNNKEL (reference sequence). Here the CDR3 reads CASSQGRRKGTQYF. The CDR3 DNA follows: TGTGCCAGCAGCCAAGGACGTAGGAAGGGGACCCAGTACTTC.

There are a few counts of this clonotype. The V and J genes are TRBV6-1 and TRBJ2-7; tentative D call: TRBD2 (6 bases). This CDR3 spans 15 amino acids. Germline V CDR1 and CDR2: MNHNS, SASEGT. V was pared by 7 bases and J by 2 bases, with 18 bases between. This chain's CDR3 is CASKNRGFQPYEQYF. The CDR3 region has the DNA TGTGCCAGCAAGAACCGGGGGTTCCAGCCCTACGAGCAGTACTTC.

This chain links TRBV7-6 with TRBJ2-7; perhaps TRBD2 as D (6 bases). Trimming removed 0 bases from V and 7 bases from J, with 16 bases in between. Germline V gene lookup returns CDR1 SGHVS and CDR2 FNYEAQ. The CDR3 runs to 15 residues. The CDR3, as DNA: TGTGCCAGCAGCTTAGCGCGGATCGGGAGTGGAGAGCAGTACTTC. Its translation is CASSLARIGSGEQYF.

The V gene is TRBV6-6, the J gene TRBJ2-3; TRBD1 might be the D (5 bases). Per germline, CDR1 MNHNY and CDR2 SVGAGI (reference sequence). The CDR3 is 12 amino acids. Trimming took off 6 bases at V and 8 bases at J, with 12 bases between the two ends. CDR3 loop: CASRVQGGTQYF. The DNA for the CDR3 is TGTGCCAGCAGGGTTCAGGGTGGTACGCAGTATTTT.

V usage is TRBV5-1 and J usage is TRBJ1-2, with 7 bases matching TRBD1. Germline CDR1 and CDR2: SGHRS and YFSETQ. The CDR3 consists of 15 residues. The trim removed 1 base at V and 3 bases at J, leaving 6 bases unmatched. Here the CDR3 DNA reads TGCGCCAGCAGCTTGACCATTGACAGGGACTATGGCTACACCTTC. This gives the protein CASSLTIDRDYGYTF.

The chain recombines TRBV20-1 with TRBJ2-1; D is unresolved. The germline gives CDR1 DFQATT, CDR2 SNEGSKA (reference sequence). V was trimmed by 0 bases and J by 6 bases, leaving 9 bases between them. This CDR3 contains 13 residues. CDR3 nucleotide sequence: TGCAGTGCTAGAGATCCGGTGGGCAATGAGCAGTTCTTC. It yields the protein CSARDPVGNEQFF.

This clonotype has at least ten counts. V gene TRBV5-1 combines with J gene TRBJ2-1, with TRBD2 matching 8 bases. V shed 0 bases and J 8 bases; nucleotides not matched to a gene: 7. The germline V gene has CDR1 SGHRS and CDR2 YFSETQ. The CDR3 sequence is 15 residues long. DNA for the CDR3: TGCGCCAGCAGCTTGGATGGAGTGCGGGGGGATGAGCAGTTCTTC. The encoded protein is CASSLDGVRGDEQFF.

In this sample, this clonotype turned up a few times. A junction end diverges from the germline sequence, so it may reflect a read error. The rearrangement joins TRBV6-1 to TRBJ2-3; D possibly uses TRBD1 or TRBD2 (5 bases each). CDR3 length equals 14 residues. The V gene's germline CDR1 is MNHNS and CDR2 SASEGT. The CDR3 DNA is TGTGCCAGCACTGAACCGGGACGCACGGTATCACAGTATTTT. Translation: CASTEPGRTVSQYF.

This clonotype was seen only a few times. The chain links TRBV29-1 to TRBJ1-2; 10 bases fit TRBD1. Per the germline V gene, CDR1 is SQVTM and CDR2 is ANQGSEA. This CDR3 is built from 11 residues. Germline trimming cut 6 bases from V and 8 bases from J; bases unmatched to any gene: 3. The CDR3, as DNA: TGCAGCGTCTTGGGACAGGGGGGCTACACCTTC. Translation: CSVLGQGGYTF.

The genes are TRBV20-1 and TRBJ1-5; 8 bases are shared with TRBD1. The CDR3 totals 15 residues. From germline, CDR1 is DFQATT and CDR2 SNEGSKA (reference sequence). Germline trimming cut 5 bases from V and 0 bases from J; bases unmatched to any gene: 6. CDR3 loop: CSALRDRFSNQPQHF. The CDR3 DNA is TGCAGTGCTCTTCGGGACAGGTTTAGCAATCAGCCCCAGCATTTT.

This clonotype was found a few times. The chain recombines TRBV12-5 with TRBJ2-1, with TRBD1 as a possible D gene (5 bases). CDR3 length: 12 residues. Trimming took off 1 base at V and 10 bases at J, with 8 bases between the two ends. Germline V lookup: CDR1 LGHNT, CDR2 FRNRAP. The CDR3 DNA reads as TGTGCTAGTGGTTTGGCTGGACAAGAGCAGTTCTTC. Translating gives CASGLAGQEQFF.

The chain has TRBV20-1 and TRBJ2-3, with D maybe TRBD2 (6 bases). The CDR3 is 19 amino acids. Trimming stripped 6 bases from V and 1 base from J, with 29 bases between. Germline CDR1 is DFQATT and CDR2 is SNEGSKA (reference sequence). The CDR3 loop is CSALMGTPKSHLGTDTQYF. The DNA of the CDR3 is TGCAGTGCCCTTATGGGGACTCCTAAATCTCATCTTGGCACAGATACGCAGTATTTT.

The V gene is TRBV20-1, the J gene TRBJ2-2, with TRBD2 identical over 10 bases. This CDR3 is 14 amino acids long. From germline, CDR1 is DFQATT and CDR2 SNEGSKA (reference sequence). The junction had 2 bases not matched to a gene; V was cut back by 5 bases and J by 2 bases. The CDR3 nucleotides are TGCAGTGCTCCTAGCGGGGGAAACACCGGGGAGCTGTTTTTT. Protein: CSAPSGGNTGELFF.

At least ten counts were recorded for this clonotype. J is TRBJ2-1 and V is TRBV12-3 or TRBV12-4; 12 positions match TRBD2. Losses at the gene ends were 5 bases for V and 8 bases for J; bases not matched to a gene: 10. The CDR3 covers 16 residues. The CDR3 coding sequence is TGTGCCAGCAGTCCACGACTAGCGGGAGCAATAGATGAGCAGTTCTTC. This gives the protein CASSPRLAGAIDEQFF.

This clonotype appeared many times. The genes are TRBV27 and TRBJ2-3; 7 bases line up with TRBD1. CDR3 length equals 13 residues. Per the germline V gene, CDR1 is MNHEY and CDR2 is SMNVEV (reference sequence). V trimming: 6 bases; J trimming: 6 bases; junction bases outside the gene matches: 6. The CDR3 coding sequence is TGTGCCAGCAGGGGGACAGTGTACGATACGCAGTATTTT. It yields the protein CASRGTVYDTQYF.

The V gene is TRBV13, the J gene TRBJ1-1; 8 nucleotides line up with TRBD1. The CDR3 extends over 16 amino acids. V lost 5 bases to trimming and J lost 4 bases; unmatched junction nucleotides: 12. The V gene's germline CDR1 is PRHDT and CDR2 FYEKMQ (reference sequence). In DNA, the CDR3 is TGTGCCAGCAGCACCCGACGGACAGGGATACTCACTGAAGCTTTCTTT. Residues: CASSTRRTGILTEAFF.

This clonotype was detected ten times or more. The rearrangement links TRBV6-5 to TRBJ2-7; D remains ambiguous. The CDR3 is made up of 15 amino acids. V lost 2 bases and J lost 6, with 17 bases in between. Germline CDR1 MNHEY, CDR2 SVGAGI. In nucleotides, the CDR3 is TGTGCCAGCAGTTACGTAAGCGTTGGAGTACGCGAGCAGTACTTC. Protein: CASSYVSVGVREQYF.

V and J are TRBV20-1 and TRBJ2-7, with 7 bases matching TRBD1. Germline values: CDR1 DFQATT, CDR2 SNEGSKA (reference sequence). The trim removed 6 bases at V and 2 bases at J, leaving 7 bases unmatched. This CDR3 has 13 amino acids. In DNA, the CDR3 is TGCAGTGCCGTCCTGACAGGGACCTACGAGCAGTACTTC. It is translated as CSAVLTGTYEQYF.

J is TRBJ2-7 and V is TRBV6-1, with 8 bases matching TRBD1. CDR1 is MNHNS and CDR2 is SASEGT in the germline V gene. The ends lost 6 bases at V and 4 bases at J; junction bases unmatched: 8. The CDR3 has 14 amino acids. The CDR3 is CASRETGDMYEQYF. As DNA, the CDR3 is TGTGCCAGCAGGGAGACAGGGGATATGTACGAGCAGTACTTC.

This clonotype was seen at least ten times. The CDR3 DNA sequence: TGTGCCATCAGTGAGGGCCACAACAAGTATGGCTACACCTTC. It codes for CAISEGHNKYGYTF. The chain carries TRBV10-3 and TRBJ1-2; the D is unclear. Between the trimmed V and J ends, which lost 2 bases and 5 bases, there was a span of 12 bases. Per the germline V gene, CDR1 is ENHRY and CDR2 is SYGVKD. The CDR3 has 14 residues.

J is TRBJ2-6 and V is TRBV21-1; the table gives TRBD1 as D, unverified against the DNA. TRBV21-1 counts as a pseudogene. CDR3 length: 18 residues. The CDR3 region is CASSYPGRTFSGANVLTF. The DNA for the CDR3 is TGTGCCAGCAGCTACCCGGGACGCACCTTCTCTGGGGCCAACGTCCTGACTTTC.

This clonotype was counted a few times. Germline is not matched at one junction end, which may reflect a read error. This rearrangement joins TRBV5-5 to TRBJ1-1; D is ambiguous. From germline, CDR1 is SGHKS and CDR2 YYEKEE (reference sequence). The CDR3 covers 13 residues. CDR3 sequence (DNA): TGTGCCAGCTGCCTGGTGATGAAGACTGAAGCTTTCTTT. It translates to CASCLVMKTEAFF.

The J gene is TRBJ2-7, the V gene TRBV6-1, with D unresolved. V was pared by 6 bases and J by 2 bases, with 14 bases between. This CDR3 has 14 residues. Looked up from germline, CDR1 is MNHNS and CDR2 is SASEGT. DNA of the CDR3: TGTGCCAGCAGAATGACGGACGGTACCTACGAGCAGTACTTC. It translates to CASRMTDGTYEQYF.